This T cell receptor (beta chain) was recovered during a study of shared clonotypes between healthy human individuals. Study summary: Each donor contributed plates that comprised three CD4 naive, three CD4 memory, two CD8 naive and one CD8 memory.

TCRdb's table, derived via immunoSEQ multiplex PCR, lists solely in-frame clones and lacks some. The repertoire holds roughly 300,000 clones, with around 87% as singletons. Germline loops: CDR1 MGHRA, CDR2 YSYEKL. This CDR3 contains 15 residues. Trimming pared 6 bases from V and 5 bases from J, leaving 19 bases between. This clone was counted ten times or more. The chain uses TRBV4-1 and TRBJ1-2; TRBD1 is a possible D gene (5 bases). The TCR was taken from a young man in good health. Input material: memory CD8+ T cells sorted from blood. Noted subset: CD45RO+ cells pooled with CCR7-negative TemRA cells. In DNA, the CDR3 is TGCGCCAGCAGTCATCGTGTACAGGATCGATATGGCTACACCTTC. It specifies CASSHRVQDRYGYTF.